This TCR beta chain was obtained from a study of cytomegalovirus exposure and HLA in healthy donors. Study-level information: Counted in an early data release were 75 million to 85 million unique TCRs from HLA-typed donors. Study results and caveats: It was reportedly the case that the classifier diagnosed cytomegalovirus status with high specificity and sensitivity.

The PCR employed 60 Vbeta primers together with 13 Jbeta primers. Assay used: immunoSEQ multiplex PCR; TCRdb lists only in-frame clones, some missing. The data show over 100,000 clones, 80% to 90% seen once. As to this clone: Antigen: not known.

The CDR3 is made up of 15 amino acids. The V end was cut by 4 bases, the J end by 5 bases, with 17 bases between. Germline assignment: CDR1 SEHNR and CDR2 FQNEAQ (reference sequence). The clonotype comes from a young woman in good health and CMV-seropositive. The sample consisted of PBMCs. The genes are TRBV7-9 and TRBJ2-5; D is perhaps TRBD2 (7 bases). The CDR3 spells CASSSFLGGDETQYF. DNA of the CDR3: TGTGCCAGCAGCTCATTCCTAGGGGGGGACGAGACCCAGTACTTC.